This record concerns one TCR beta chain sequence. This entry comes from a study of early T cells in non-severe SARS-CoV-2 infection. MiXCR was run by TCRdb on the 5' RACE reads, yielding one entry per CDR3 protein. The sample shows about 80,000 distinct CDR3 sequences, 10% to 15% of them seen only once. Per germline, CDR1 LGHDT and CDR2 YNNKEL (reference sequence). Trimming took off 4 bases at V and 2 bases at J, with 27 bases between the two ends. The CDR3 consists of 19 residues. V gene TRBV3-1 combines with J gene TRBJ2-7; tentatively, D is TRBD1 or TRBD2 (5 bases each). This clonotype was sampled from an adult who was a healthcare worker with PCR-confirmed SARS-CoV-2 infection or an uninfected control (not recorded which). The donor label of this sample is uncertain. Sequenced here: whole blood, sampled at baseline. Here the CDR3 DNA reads TGTGCCAGCAGCCCCCAAGATGACAGATTGCGGGTCATGCCCTACGAGCAGTACTTC. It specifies CASSPQDDRLRVMPYEQYF.